This T cell receptor beta chain was obtained from a study of cytomegalovirus exposure and HLA in healthy donors. General study results and limits: According to the study, 180 or so TCR beta chains were cytomegalovirus-associated. With DRB1 most and HLA-C fewest, TCR association rates differed between HLA loci in a later analysis.

As for the donors, each was a healthy bone marrow donor. Germline V lookup: CDR1 SGHTA, CDR2 FQGNSA. V shed 8 bases, J shed 7 bases, and the junction held 7 bases outside the gene matches. This CDR3 comprises 14 residues. Primers included in the PCR were 60 Vbeta and 13 Jbeta primers. TCRdb's table, derived via immunoSEQ multiplex PCR, lists solely in-frame clones and lacks some. Recorded for this sample: over 90,000 clones. In regard to this clone: Its antigen is not known.

The V and J genes are TRBV7-2 and TRBJ2-2; 10 bases align to TRBD2. Sequencing was carried out using PBMCs. The TCR originated in a man between 35 and 55 years old in good health and CMV-seronegative. CDR3 nucleotides: TGTGCCAGCCTGAGCGGGGGGGGGATCGGGGAGCTGTTTTTT. Its translation is CASLSGGGIGELFF.